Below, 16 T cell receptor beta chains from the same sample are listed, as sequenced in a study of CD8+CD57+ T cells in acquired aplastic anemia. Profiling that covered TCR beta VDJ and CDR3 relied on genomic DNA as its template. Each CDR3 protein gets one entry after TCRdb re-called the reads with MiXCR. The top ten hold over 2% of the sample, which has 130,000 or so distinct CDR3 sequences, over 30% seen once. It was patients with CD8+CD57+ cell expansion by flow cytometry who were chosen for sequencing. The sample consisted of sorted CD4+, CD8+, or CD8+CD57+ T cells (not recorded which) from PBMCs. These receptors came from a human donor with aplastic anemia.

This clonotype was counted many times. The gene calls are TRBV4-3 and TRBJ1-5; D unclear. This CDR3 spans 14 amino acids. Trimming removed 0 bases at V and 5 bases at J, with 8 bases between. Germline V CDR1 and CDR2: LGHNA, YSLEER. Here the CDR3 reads CASSQDGEDQPQHF. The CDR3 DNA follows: TGCGCCAGCAGCCAAGATGGGGAGGATCAGCCCCAGCATTTT.

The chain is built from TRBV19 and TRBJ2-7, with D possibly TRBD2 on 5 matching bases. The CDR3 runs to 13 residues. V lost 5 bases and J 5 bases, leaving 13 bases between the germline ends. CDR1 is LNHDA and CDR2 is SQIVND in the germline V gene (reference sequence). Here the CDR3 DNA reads TGTGCCAGTAGTTCGGGGATTACCGACGAGCAGTACTTC. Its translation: CASSSGITDEQYF.

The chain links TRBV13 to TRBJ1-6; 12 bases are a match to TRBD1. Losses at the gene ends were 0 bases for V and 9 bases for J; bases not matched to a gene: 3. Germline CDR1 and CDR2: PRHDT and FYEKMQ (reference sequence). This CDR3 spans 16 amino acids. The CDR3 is CASSLGGDRGLSPLHF. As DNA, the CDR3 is TGTGCCAGCAGCTTAGGAGGGGACAGGGGGCTTTCACCCCTCCACTTT.

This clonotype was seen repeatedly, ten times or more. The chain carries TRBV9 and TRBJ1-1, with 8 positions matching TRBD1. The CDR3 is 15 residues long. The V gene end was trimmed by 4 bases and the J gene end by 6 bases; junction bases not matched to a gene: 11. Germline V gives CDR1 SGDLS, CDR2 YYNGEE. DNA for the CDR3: TGTGCCAGCAGCCCCGGACAGGGACGGTGGGCTGAAGCTTTCTTT. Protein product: CASSPGQGRWAEAFF.

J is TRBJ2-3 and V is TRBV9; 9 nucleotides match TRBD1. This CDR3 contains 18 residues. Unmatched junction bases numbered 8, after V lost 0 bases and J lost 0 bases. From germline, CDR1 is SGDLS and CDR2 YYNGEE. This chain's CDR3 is CASSVGFSDRGSTDTQYF. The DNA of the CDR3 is TGTGCCAGCAGCGTAGGATTTTCGGACAGGGGAAGCACAGATACGCAGTATTTT.

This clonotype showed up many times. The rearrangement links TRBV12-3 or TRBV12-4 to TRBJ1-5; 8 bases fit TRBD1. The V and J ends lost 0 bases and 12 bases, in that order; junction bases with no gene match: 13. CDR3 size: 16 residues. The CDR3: CASSLAPGTGPRGQHF. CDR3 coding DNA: TGTGCCAGCAGTTTAGCGCCAGGGACAGGCCCTCGGGGCCAGCATTTT.

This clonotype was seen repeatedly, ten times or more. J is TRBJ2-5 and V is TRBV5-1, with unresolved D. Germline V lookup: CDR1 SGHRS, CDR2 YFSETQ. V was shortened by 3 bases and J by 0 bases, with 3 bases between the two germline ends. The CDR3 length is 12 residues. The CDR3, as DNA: TGCGCCAGCAGCTCGTACCAAGAGACCCAGTACTTC. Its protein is CASSSYQETQYF.

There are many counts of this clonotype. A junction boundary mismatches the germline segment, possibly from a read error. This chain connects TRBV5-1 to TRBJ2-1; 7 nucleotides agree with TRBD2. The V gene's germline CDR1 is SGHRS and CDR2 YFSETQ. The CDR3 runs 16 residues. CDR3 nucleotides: TGCGCCAGTAGCTTGGAGATATCGGGGGGAGGGAATGAGCAGTTCTTC. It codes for CASSLEISGGGNEQFF.

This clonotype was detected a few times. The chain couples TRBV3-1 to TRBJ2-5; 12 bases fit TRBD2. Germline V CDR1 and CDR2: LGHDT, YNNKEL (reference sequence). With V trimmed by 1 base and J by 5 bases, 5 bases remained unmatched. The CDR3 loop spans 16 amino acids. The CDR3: CASSQGLLAGGETQYF. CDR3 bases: TGTGCCAGCAGCCAAGGCCTACTAGCGGGAGGCGAGACCCAGTACTTC.

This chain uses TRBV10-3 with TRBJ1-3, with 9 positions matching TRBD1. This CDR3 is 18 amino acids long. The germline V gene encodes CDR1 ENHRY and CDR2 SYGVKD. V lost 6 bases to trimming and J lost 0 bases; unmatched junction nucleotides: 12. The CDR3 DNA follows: TGTGCCATCAGGGGACAGGGCAATTCTCTAAGCTCTGGAAACACCATATATTTT. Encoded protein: CAIRGQGNSLSSGNTIYF.

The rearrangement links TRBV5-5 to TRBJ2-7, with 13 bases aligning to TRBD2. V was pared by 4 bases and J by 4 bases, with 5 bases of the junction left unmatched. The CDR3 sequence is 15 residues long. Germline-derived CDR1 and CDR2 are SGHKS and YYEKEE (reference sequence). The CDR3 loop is CASSTGTSGTYEQYF. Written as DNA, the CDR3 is TGTGCCAGCAGCACCGGGACTAGCGGGACGTACGAGCAGTACTTC.

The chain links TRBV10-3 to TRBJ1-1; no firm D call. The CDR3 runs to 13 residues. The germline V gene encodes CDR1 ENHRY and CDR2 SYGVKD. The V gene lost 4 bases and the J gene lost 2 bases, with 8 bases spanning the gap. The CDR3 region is CAISVAINTEAFF. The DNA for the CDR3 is TGTGCCATCAGTGTGGCCATTAACACTGAAGCTTTCTTT.

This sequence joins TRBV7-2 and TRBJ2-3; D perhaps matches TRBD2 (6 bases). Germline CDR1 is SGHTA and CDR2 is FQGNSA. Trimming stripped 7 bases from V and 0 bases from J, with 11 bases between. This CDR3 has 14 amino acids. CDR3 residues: CASNSGTSTDTQYF. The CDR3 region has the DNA TGTGCCAGCAACTCCGGGACTAGCACAGATACGCAGTATTTT. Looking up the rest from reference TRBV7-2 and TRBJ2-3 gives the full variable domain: GAGVSQSPSNKVTEKGKDVELRCDPISGHTALYWYRQSLGQGLEFLIYFQGNSAPDKSGLPSDRFSAERTGGSVSTLTIQRTQQEDSAVYLCASNSGTSTDTQYFGPGTRLTVL.

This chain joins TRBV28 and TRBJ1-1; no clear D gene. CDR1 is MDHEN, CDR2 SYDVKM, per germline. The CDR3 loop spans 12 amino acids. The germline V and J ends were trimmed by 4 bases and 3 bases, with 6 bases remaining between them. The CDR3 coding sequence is TGTGCCAGCAGTTCCACGTACACTGAAGCTTTCTTT. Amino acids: CASSSTYTEAFF.

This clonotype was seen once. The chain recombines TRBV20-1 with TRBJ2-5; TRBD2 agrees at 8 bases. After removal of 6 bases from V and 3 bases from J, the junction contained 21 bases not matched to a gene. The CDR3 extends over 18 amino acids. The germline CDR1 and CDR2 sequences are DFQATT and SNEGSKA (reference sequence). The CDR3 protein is CSARGLGLGRGAEETQYF. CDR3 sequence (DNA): TGCAGTGCCAGGGGTCTGGGACTAGGACGCGGGGCGGAAGAGACCCAGTACTTC.

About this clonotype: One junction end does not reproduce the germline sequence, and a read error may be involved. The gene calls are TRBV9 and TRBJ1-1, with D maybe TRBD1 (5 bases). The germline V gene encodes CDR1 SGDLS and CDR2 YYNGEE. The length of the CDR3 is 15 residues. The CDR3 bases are TGTGCCAGCAGCGTGGGTGGGACGGAGAACACTGAAGCTTCCTTT. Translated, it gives CASSVGGTENTEASF.